Sequencing of this T cell receptor (beta chain) was carried out in a study of breast tumors, draining lymph nodes, adjacent tissues. The study's findings and limits: Most tumor T cells seemingly derive from lymph node, then expand in tumor. Tumors had less TCR diversity than lymph nodes, more than nontumor tissue. Compared with basal-like, luminal-like tumors shared significantly more repertoire with nontumor tissue.

MiXCR was run by TCRdb on the multiplex PCR reads, yielding one entry per CDR3 protein. The sample consists of about 200,000 distinct CDR3 sequences, about 32% of them appearing once. This clonotype was seen ten or more times. Its antigen is not known. Axillary draining lymph nodes of breast cancer patients supplied the node samples. This clonotype originated in a female donor with breast cancer. Some clones in this sample may be carry-over from other donors' samples. Specimen: axillary lymph node tissue.

CDR3 sequence reads: CASSVVPEGSEQFF. The CDR3 DNA reads TGTGCCAGCAGCGTAGTCCCGGAGGGCAGTGAGCAGTTCTTC. The V gene is TRBV9, the J gene TRBJ2-1, with D tentatively TRBD2 (6 bases). This CDR3 has 14 residues. Trimming cost V 0 bases and J 9 bases, with 13 bases left between them. CDR1 and CDR2 from the germline V gene are SGDLS and YYNGEE.